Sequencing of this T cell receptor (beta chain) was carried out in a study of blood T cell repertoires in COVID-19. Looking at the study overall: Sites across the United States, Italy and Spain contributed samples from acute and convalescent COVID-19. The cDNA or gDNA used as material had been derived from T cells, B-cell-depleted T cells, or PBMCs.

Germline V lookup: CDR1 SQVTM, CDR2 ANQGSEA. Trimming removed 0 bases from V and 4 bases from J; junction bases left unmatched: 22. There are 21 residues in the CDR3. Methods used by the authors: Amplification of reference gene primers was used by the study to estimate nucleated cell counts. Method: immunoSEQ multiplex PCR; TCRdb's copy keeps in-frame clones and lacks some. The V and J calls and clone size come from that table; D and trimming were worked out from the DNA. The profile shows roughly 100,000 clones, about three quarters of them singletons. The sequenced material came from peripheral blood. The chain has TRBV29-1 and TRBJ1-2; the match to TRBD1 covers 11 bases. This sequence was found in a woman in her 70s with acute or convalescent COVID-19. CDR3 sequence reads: CSVEEDRGLPLGGTLFYGYTF. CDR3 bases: TGCAGCGTTGAAGAGGACAGGGGGCTCCCCCTAGGAGGAACCTTATTCTATGGCTACACCTTC.